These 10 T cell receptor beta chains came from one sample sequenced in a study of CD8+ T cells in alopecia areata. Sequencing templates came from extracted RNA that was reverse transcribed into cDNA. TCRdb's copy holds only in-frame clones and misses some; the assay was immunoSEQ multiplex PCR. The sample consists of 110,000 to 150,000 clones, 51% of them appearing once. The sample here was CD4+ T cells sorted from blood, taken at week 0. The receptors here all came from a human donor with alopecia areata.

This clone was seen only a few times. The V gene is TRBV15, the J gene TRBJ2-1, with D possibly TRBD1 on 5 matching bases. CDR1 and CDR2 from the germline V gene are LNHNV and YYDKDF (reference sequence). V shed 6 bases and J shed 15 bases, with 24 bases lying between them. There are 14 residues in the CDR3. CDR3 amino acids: CATSWTFRAPRRFF. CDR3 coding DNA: TGTGCCACCAGTTGGACATTTCGAGCCCCAAGGAGGTTCTTC.

The CDR3 DNA sequence: TGTGCCAGCAGCGTAGCACCCGGGGATACGCAGTATTTT. This translates into CASSVAPGDTQYF. This chain connects TRBV9 to TRBJ2-3; unclear D gene. V lost 0 bases, J lost 6 bases, and 8 bases lay in between. The CDR3 contains 13 residues. Germline CDR1 is SGDLS and CDR2 is YYNGEE. Based on the CDR3 plus reference TRBV9 and TRBJ2-3, the full variable domain is DSGVTQTPKHLITATGQRVTLRCSPRSGDLSVYWYQQSLDQGLQFLIQYYNGEERAKGNILERFSAQQFPDLHSELNLSSLELGDSALYFCASSVAPGDTQYFGPGTRLTVL.

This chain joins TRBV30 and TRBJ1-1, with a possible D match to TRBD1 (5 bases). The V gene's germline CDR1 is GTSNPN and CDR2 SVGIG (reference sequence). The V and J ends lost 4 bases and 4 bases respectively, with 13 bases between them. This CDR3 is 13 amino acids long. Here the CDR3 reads CAWNKVRGTEAFF. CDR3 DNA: TGTGCCTGGAATAAGGTAAGGGGCACTGAAGCTTTCTTT.

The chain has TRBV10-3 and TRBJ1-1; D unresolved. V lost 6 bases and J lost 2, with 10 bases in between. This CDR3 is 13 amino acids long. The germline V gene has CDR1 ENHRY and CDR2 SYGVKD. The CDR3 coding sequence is TGTGCCATCAGGTCAAAAGACAACACTGAAGCTTTCTTT. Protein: CAIRSKDNTEAFF.

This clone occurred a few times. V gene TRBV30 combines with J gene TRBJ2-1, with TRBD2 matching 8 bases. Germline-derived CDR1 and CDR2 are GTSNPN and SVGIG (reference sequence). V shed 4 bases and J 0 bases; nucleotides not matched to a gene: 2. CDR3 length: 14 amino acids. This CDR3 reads CAWNSGNSYNEQFF. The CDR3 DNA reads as TGTGCCTGGAATAGCGGGAACTCCTACAATGAGCAGTTCTTC.

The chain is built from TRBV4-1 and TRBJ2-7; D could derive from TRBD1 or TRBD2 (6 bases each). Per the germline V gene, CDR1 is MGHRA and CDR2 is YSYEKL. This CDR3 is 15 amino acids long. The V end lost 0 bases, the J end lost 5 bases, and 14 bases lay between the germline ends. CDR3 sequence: CASSQDRGNRDEQYF. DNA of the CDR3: TGCGCCAGCAGCCAAGATCGGGGGAACAGGGACGAGCAGTACTTC.

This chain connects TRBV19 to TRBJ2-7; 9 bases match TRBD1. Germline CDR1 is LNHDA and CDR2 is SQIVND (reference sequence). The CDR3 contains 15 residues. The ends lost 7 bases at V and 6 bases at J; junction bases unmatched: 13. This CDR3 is CASIGRGQGNGEQYF. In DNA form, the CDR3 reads TGTGCCAGTATAGGCCGGGGACAGGGTAACGGCGAGCAGTACTTC. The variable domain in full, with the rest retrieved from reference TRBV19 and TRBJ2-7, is DGGITQSPKYLFRKEGQNVTLSCEQNLNHDAMYWYRQDPGQGLRLIYYSQIVNDFQKGDIAEGYSVSREKKESFPLTVTSAQKNPTAFYLCASIGRGQGNGEQYFGPGTRLTVT.

CDR3 sequence (DNA): TGTGCCAGCAGCTACCTCGGTACCGGAGGGACTGAAGCTTTCTTT. This gives the protein CASSYLGTGGTEAFF. The J gene is TRBJ1-1, the V gene TRBV5-6; D ambiguous. V lost 3 bases and J lost 5, with 17 bases in between. CDR1 and CDR2 (germline): SGHDT, YYEEEE. There are 15 residues in the CDR3.

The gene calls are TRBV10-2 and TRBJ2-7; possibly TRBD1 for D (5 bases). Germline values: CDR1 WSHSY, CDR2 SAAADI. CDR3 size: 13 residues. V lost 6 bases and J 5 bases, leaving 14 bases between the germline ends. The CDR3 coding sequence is TGCGCCAGCAGCCAGGGTCTCGCCCACGAGCAGTACTTC. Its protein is CASSQGLAHEQYF.

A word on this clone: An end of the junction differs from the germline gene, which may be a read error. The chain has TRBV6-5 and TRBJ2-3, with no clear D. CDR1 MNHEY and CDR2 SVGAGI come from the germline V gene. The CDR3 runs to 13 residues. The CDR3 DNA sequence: TGTGCCAGCAGTCCCTGGCGCACTGATACGCAGTATTTT. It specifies CASSPWRTDTQYF.